This entry describes one T cell receptor (beta chain). The antigen remains undetermined. These data come from a study of identical twins' blood T cells. Study-wide context: Twelve libraries, six alpha and six beta, gave around 48 million reads.

The donors were healthy female monozygous twins, three pairs in total. The CDR3 totals 14 residues. V was clipped by 10 bases and J by 5 bases, with 20 bases between them. CDR1 LNHDA and CDR2 SQIVND come from the germline V gene (reference sequence). Via MiXCR, TCRdb re-called the 5' RACE reads, giving one row per CDR3 protein. The sample records a few hundred thousand distinct CDR3 sequences, roughly 28% being singletons. Regarding the study as a whole: Top TCRbeta clonotypes were shared more with twin than unrelated donors.

Specimen: PBMCs. The rearrangement links TRBV19 to TRBJ1-1, with a weak D call TRBD1 (6 bases). The sequence derives from a woman aged 18 to 55 in good health. The CDR3, as DNA: TGTGCCACTTCCAGGGCAGGGGTAGTAACTGAAGCTTTCTTT. As protein: CATSRAGVVTEAFF.